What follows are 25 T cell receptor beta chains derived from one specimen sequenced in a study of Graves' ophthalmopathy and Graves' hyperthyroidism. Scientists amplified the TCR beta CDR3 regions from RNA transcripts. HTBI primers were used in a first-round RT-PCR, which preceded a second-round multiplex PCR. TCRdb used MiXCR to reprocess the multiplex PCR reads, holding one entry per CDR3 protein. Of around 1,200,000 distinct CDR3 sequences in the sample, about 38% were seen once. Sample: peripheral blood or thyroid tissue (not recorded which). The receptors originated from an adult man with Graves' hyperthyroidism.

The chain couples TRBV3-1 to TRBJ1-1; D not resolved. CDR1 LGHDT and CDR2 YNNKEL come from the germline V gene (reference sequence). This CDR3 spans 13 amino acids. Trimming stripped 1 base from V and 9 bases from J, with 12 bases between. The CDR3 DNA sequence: TGTGCCAGCAGCCAAGGCCCGGACGGTAAAGCTTTCTTT. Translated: CASSQGPDGKAFF.

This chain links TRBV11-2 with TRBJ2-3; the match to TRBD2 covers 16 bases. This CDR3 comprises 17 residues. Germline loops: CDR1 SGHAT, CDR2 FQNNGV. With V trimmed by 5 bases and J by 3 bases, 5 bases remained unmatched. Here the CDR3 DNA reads TGTGCCAGCAGCGGGGGACTAGCGGGGGGGCTTACAGATACGCAGTATTTT. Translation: CASSGGLAGGLTDTQYF.

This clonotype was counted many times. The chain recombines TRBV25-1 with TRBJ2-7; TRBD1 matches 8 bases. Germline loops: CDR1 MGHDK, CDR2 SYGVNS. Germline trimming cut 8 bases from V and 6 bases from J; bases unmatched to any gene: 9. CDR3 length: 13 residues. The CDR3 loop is CASGLTGALEQYF. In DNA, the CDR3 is TGTGCCAGCGGGCTGACAGGGGCCCTCGAGCAGTACTTC.

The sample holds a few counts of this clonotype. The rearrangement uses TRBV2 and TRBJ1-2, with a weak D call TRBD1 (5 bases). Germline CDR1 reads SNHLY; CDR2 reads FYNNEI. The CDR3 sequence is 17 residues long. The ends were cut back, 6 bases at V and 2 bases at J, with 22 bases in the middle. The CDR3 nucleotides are TGTGCCAGCAGCTCACTTGGGCCAGGGAATATAAACTATGGCTACACCTTC. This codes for CASSSLGPGNINYGYTF.

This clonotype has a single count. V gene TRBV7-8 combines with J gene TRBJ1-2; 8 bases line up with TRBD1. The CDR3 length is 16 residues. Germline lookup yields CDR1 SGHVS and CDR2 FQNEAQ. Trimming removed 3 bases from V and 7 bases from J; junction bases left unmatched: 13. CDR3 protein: CASSFRGGQVTTGYTF. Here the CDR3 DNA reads TGTGCCAGCAGCTTCCGAGGGGGACAGGTTACCACTGGCTACACCTTC.

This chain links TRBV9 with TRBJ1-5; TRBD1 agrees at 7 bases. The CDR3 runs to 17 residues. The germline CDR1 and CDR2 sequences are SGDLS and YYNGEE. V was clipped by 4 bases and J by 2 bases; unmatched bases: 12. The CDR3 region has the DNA TGTGCCAGCAGCCCAGGATCCGGGACAGCCCGCAATCAGCCCCAGCATTTT. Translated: CASSPGSGTARNQPQHF.

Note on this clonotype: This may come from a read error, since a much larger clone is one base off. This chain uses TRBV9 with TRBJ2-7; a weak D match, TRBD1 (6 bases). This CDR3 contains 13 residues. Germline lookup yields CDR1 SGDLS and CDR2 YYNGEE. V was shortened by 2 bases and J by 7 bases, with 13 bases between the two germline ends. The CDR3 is CASSVKTTGEQYF. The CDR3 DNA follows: TGTGCCAGCAGCGTGAAAACCACAGGGGAGCAGTACTTC.

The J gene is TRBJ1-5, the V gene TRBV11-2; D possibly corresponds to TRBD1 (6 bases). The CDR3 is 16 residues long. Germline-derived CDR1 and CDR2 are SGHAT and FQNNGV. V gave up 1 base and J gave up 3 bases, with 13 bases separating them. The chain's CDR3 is CASSLVGGRDNQPQHF. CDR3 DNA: TGTGCCAGCAGCTTAGTGGGGGGCCGAGACAATCAGCCCCAGCATTTT.

CDR3: CASSLRLAQLTEQYF. In DNA, the CDR3 is TGTGCCAGCAGCCTAAGACTAGCGCAGCTTACCGAGCAGTACTTC. This chain connects TRBV7-9 to TRBJ2-7; 8 bases align to TRBD2. Germline V CDR1 and CDR2: SEHNR, FQNEAQ (reference sequence). CDR3 length equals 15 residues. The V gene end was trimmed by 5 bases and the J gene end by 6 bases; junction bases not matched to a gene: 12.

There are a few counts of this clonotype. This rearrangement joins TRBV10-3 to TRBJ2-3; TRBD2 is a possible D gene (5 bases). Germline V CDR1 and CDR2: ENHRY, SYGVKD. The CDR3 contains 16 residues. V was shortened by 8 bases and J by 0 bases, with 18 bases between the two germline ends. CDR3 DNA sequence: TGTGCCATCGGGGAGAAGTCGAAACCTAGCACAGATACGCAGTATTTT. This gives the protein CAIGEKSKPSTDTQYF.

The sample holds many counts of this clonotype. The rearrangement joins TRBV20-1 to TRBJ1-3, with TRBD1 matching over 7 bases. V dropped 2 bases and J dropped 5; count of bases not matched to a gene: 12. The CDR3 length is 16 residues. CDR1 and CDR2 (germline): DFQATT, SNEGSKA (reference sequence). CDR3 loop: CSARNRPGGYRNTIYF. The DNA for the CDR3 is TGCAGTGCTAGAAACCGTCCAGGGGGGTACCGAAACACCATATATTTT.

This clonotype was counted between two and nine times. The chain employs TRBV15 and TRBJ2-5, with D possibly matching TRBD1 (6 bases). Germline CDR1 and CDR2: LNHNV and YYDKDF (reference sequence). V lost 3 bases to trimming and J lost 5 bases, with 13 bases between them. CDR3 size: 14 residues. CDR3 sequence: CATSRLTGLETQYF. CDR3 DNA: TGTGCCACCAGCAGGCTAACAGGGTTGGAGACCCAGTACTTC.

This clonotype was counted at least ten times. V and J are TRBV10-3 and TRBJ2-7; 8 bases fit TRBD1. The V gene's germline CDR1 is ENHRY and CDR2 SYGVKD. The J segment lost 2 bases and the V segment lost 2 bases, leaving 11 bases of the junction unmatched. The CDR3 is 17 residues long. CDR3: CAISEPHRQGRTYEQYF. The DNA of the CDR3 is TGTGCCATCAGTGAGCCTCACAGACAGGGGCGCACCTACGAGCAGTACTTC.

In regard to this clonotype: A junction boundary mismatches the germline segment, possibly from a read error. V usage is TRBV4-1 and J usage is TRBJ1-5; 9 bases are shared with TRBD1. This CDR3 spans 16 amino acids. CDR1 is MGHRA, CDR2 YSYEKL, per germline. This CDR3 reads CASSQPGQGSNQPQHF. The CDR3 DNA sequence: TGTGCCAGCAGCCAACCGGGACAGGGAAGCAATCAGCCCCAGCATTTT.

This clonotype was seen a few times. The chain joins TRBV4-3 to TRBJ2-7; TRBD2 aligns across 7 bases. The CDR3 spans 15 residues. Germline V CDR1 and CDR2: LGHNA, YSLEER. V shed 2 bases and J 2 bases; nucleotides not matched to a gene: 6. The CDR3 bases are TGCGCCAGCAGCCAATCACGGGAGGTTCCCTACGAGCAGTACTTC. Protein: CASSQSREVPYEQYF.

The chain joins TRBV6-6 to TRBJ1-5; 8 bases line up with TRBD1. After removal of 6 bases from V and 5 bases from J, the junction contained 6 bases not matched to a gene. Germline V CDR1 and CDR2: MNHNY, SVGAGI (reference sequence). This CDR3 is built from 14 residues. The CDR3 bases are TGTGCCAGCAGGAGACAGGGGTCCTATCAGCCCCAGCATTTT. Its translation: CASRRQGSYQPQHF.

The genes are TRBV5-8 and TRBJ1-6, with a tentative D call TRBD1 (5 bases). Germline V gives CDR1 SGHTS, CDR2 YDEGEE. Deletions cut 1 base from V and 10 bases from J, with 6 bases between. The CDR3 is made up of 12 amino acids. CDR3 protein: CASSLWGSPLHF. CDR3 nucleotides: TGTGCCAGCAGCTTGTGGGGGTCACCCCTCCACTTT.

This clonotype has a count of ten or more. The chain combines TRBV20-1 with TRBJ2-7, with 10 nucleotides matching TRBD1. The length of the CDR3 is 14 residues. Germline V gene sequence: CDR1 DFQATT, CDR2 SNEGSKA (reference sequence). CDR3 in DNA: TGCATTTGGGACAGGGGTCCCCACTCCTACGAGCAGTACTTC. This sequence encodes CIWDRGPHSYEQYF.

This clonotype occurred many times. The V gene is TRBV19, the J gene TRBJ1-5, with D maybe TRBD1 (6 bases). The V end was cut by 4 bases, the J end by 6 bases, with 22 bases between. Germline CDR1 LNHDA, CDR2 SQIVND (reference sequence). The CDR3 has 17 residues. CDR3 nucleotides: TGTGCCAGTAGTACAAACACCATGACAGGCTACGGTCAGCCCCAGCATTTT. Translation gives CASSTNTMTGYGQPQHF.

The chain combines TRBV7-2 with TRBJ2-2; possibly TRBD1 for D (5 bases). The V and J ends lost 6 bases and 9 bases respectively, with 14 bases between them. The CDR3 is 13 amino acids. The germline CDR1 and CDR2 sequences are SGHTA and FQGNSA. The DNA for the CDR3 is TGTGCCAGCAGAGCCTCTGGGGCCAGGGAGCTGTTTTTT. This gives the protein CASRASGARELFF. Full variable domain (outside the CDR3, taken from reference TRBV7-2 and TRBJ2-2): GAGVSQSPSNKVTEKGKDVELRCDPISGHTALYWYRQSLGQGLEFLIYFQGNSAPDKSGLPSDRFSAERTGGSVSTLTIQRTQQEDSAVYLCASRASGARELFFGEGSRLTVL.

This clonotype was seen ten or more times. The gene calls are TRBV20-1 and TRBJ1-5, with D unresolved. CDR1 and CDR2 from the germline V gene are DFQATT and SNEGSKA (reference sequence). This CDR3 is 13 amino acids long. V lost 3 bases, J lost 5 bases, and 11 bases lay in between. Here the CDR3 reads CSARGSADQPQHF. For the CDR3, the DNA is TGCAGTGCTAGGGGGTCGGCCGATCAGCCCCAGCATTTT.

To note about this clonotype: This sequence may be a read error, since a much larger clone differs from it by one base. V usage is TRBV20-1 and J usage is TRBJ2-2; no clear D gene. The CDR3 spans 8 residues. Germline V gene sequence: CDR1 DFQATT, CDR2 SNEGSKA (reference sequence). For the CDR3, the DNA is TGCAGCCCCGGGGAGCTGTTTTTT. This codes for CSPGELFF.

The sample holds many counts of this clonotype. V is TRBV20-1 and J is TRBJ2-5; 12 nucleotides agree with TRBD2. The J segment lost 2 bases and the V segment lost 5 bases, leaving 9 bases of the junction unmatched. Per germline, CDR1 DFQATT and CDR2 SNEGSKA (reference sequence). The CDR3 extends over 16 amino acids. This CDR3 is CSARLAGVRLQETQYF. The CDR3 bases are TGCAGTGCTCGACTAGCGGGGGTTCGATTACAAGAGACCCAGTACTTC.

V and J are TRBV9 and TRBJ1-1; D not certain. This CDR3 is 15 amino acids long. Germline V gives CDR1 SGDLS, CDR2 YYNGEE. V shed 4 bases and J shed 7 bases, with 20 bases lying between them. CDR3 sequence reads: CASSQGRGRSSEAFF. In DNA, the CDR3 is TGTGCCAGCAGCCAAGGCCGAGGGAGATCGAGTGAAGCTTTCTTT.

CDR3 nucleotides: TGTGCCAGCAGCCCCGACAGTCGATTCTACGAGCAGTACTTC. As protein: CASSPDSRFYEQYF. This sequence joins TRBV7-9 and TRBJ2-7, with D maybe TRBD1 (5 bases). Trimming cost V 5 bases and J 3 bases, with 14 bases left between them. CDR1 is SEHNR and CDR2 is FQNEAQ in the germline V gene (reference sequence). CDR3 length: 14 residues.